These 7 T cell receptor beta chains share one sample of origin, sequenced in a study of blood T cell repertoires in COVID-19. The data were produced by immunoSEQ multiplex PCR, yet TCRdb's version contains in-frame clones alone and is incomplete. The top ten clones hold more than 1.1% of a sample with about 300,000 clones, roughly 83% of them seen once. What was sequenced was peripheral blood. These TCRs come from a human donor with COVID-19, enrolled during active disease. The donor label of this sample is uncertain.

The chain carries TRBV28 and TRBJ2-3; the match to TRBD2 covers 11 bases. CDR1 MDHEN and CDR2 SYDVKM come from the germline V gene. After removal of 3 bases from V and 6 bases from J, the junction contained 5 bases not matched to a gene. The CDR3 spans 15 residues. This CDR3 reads CASSFSSGRADTQYF. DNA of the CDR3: TGTGCCAGCAGTTTTAGTAGCGGGAGGGCCGATACGCAGTATTTT. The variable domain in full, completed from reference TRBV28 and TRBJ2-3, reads DVKVTQSSRYLVKRTGEKVFLECVQDMDHENMFWYRQDPGLGLRLIYFSYDVKMKEKGDIPEGYSVSREKKERFSLILESASTNQTSMYLCASSFSSGRADTQYFGPGTRLTVL.

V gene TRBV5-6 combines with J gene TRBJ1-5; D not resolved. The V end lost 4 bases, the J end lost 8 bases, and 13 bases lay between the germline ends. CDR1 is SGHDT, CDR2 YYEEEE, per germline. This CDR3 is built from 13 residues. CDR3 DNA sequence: TGTGCCAGCAGCACCTATGGGCCGGAGCCCCAGCATTTT. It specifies CASSTYGPEPQHF.

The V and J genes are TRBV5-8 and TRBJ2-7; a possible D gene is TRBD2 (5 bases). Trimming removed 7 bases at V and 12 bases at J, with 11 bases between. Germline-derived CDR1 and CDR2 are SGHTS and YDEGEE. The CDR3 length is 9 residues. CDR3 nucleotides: TGTGCCAGCGAGGGATTGGGGTACTTC. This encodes CASEGLGYF.

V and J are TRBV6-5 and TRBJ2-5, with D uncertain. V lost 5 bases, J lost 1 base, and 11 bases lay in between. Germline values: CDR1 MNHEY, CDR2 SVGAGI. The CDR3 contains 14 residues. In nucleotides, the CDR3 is TGTGCCAGCAGTCCTATCCGAGGCCAAGAGACCCAGTACTTC. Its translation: CASSPIRGQETQYF.

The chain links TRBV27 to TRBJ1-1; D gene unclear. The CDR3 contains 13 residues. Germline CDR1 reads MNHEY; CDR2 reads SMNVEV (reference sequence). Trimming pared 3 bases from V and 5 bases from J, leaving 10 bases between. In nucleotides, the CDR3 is TGTGCCAGCAGTTTCCATGGAGGGACTGAAGCTTTCTTT. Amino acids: CASSFHGGTEAFF.

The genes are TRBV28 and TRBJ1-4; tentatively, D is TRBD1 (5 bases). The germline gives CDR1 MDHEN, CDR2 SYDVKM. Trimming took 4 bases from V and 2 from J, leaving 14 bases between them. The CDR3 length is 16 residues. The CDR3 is CASSSPRGSTNEKLFF. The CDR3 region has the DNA TGTGCCAGCAGTTCCCCAAGGGGTTCTACTAATGAAAAACTGTTTTTT.

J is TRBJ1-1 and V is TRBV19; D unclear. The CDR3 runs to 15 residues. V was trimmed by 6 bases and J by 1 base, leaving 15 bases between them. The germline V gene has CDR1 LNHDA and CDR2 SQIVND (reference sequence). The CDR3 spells CASSPRRFTNTEAFF. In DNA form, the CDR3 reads TGTGCCAGTAGCCCTAGACGGTTCACGAACACTGAAGCTTTCTTT.